In its sample, the clone carrying this T cell receptor beta chain was seen a few times. Its antigen is unknown. Unique molecular identifiers tagged the TCRbeta library. TCRdb reprocessed the PCR reads with MiXCR, giving one entry per CDR3 protein. Of about 600,000 distinct CDR3 sequences listed, approximately 22% are singletons. This record belongs to a study of T-cell reconstitution after alpha-beta-depleted transplantation in children. Germline V lookup: CDR1 MNHEY, CDR2 SVGEGT. The CDR3 totals 18 residues. V was pared by 5 bases and J by 5 bases, with 13 bases of the junction left unmatched. Study outcomes and limitations: Hyperexpanded clones declined; after one year, newly produced T cells mostly supplied diversity. Where alpha-beta T cells came from about two months after transplant was reportedly several hundred expanded graft clones. Day-60 TCRbeta diversity that was high in some patients was derived from surviving recipient T cells and thymic progenitors.

The chain carries TRBV6-2 or TRBV6-3 and TRBJ2-5; 14 nucleotides agree with TRBD2. This sequence originates from a boy less than two years old who had a stem cell transplant for acute myeloid leukemia, so the T cells may come from the graft donor. The specimen comprised PBMCs, mostly from graft donor cells, sampled 360 days after TCRalphabeta/CD19-depleted stem cell transplant. CDR3 loop: CASSIDRTSGGTRETQYF. CDR3 DNA: TGTGCCAGCAGTATCGATCGGACTAGCGGGGGGACGAGGGAGACCCAGTACTTC.